Listed here are 25 T cell receptor beta chains from one sample, sequenced in a study of a mutant IDH1 vaccine in newly diagnosed glioma (dated by TCRdb to about 2021). These receptors have no known antigen. The time point tag for this specimen amounts to: week 35, safety follow-up. Each vaccine dose was 300 ug of a 20-mer mutant IDH1 peptide in Montanide, given subcutaneously with topical imiquimod. The receptor library was made with the immunoSEQ multiplex PCR assay. What TCRdb holds here is the immuneACCESS table cut down to in-frame rearrangements. Part of the clones is not present; checked against another copy, under half of the missing clones reflect an unresolved V gene, and the others are unexplained. The table for this sample lists about 58,000 clones; roughly 76% of them were counted only once. Of the sample, around 5% is held by the ten largest clones. The source was PBMCs, collected from a glioma patient whose treatment included an IDH1 peptide vaccine. Receptors were obtained from a man aged 40-50 years with glioma.

The genes are TRBV11-3 and TRBJ1-5; weak D call: TRBD1 (5 bases). Trimming cost V 1 base and J 0 bases, with 22 bases left between them. The CDR3 runs to 20 residues. Germline-derived CDR1 and CDR2 are SGHNT and YENEEA. The CDR3 spells CASSLVLRDSLEYSNQPQHF. The CDR3 region has the DNA TGTGCCAGCAGCTTAGTTCTCCGGGACTCTTTGGAGTATAGCAATCAGCCCCAGCATTTT.

Many counts were recorded for this clone. The J gene is TRBJ2-1, the V gene TRBV7-9, with 12 bases lining up with TRBD2. The CDR3 has 15 amino acids. The V gene end was trimmed by 1 base and the J gene end by 9 bases; junction bases not matched to a gene: 4. From germline, CDR1 is SEHNR and CDR2 FQNEAQ (reference sequence). The CDR3 is CASSLGLAGVPEQFF. CDR3 in DNA: TGTGCCAGCAGCTTAGGACTAGCGGGAGTCCCTGAGCAGTTCTTC.

The rearrangement uses TRBV4-1 and TRBJ1-1, with no clear D. V lost 2 bases to trimming and J lost 7 bases, with 11 bases between them. Per germline, CDR1 MGHRA and CDR2 YSYEKL. The CDR3 sequence is 13 residues long. CDR3 sequence: CASSQRGRYEAFF. CDR3 nucleotide sequence: TGCGCCAGCAGCCAACGCGGAAGGTATGAAGCTTTCTTT.

Comment on this clone: Other DNA sequences in this specimen translate into the identical CDR3. V gene TRBV4-3 combines with J gene TRBJ1-5; D not certain. The germline V gene has CDR1 LGHNA and CDR2 YSLEER. This CDR3 has 13 residues. V was pared by 0 bases and J by 7 bases, with 7 bases between. CDR3 region: CASSQDLGQPQHF. CDR3 DNA sequence: TGCGCCAGCAGCCAAGACTTAGGCCAGCCCCAGCATTTT.

This clone was seen a handful of times. The genes are TRBV5-6 and TRBJ1-1; D not certain. Trimming pared 4 bases from V and 4 bases from J, leaving 11 bases between. Germline V gene data show CDR1 as SGHDT and CDR2 as YYEEEE. This CDR3 is 13 amino acids long. CDR3 sequence: CASSPRGFTEAFF. CDR3 DNA: TGTGCCAGCAGCCCGCGTGGGTTCACTGAAGCTTTCTTT. The full variable domain, completed using reference TRBV5-6 and TRBJ1-1, is DAGVTQSPTHLIKTRGQQVTLRCSPKSGHDTVSWYQQALGQGPQFIFQYYEEEERQRGNFPDRFSGHQFPNYSSELNVNALLLGDSALYLCASSPRGFTEAFFGQGTRLTVV.

The chain couples TRBV5-1 to TRBJ2-5, with 7 nucleotides matching TRBD2. The CDR3 is made up of 16 amino acids. After removal of 4 bases from V and 1 base from J, the junction contained 10 bases not matched to a gene. The germline gives CDR1 SGHRS, CDR2 YFSETQ. DNA for the CDR3: TGCGCCAGCAGCGTTGGAGACCTAGCGGCCCAAGAGACCCAGTACTTC. Translating it yields CASSVGDLAAQETQYF.

This clone was observed a single time. V is TRBV30 and J is TRBJ2-4; D is undetermined. The CDR3 is 15 residues long. Trimming stripped 0 bases from V and 0 bases from J, with 9 bases between. Germline V gene sequence: CDR1 GTSNPN, CDR2 SVGIG (reference sequence). CDR3 sequence: CAWSVSWIAKNIQYF. The CDR3, as DNA: TGTGCCTGGAGTGTATCTTGGATAGCCAAAAACATTCAGTACTTC.

The chain couples TRBV18 to TRBJ2-7; 7 bases are a match to TRBD1. The J segment lost 6 bases and the V segment lost 3 bases, leaving 17 bases of the junction unmatched. CDR3 length equals 17 residues. CDR1 is KGHSH, CDR2 LQKENI, per germline. Here the CDR3 reads CASSPLKQGWLVGEQYF. DNA of the CDR3: TGTGCCAGCTCACCGCTTAAACAGGGGTGGCTAGTTGGCGAGCAGTACTTC.

This clone was observed a few times. The genes are TRBV27 and TRBJ1-2, with 7 positions matching TRBD1. Germline lookup yields CDR1 MNHEY and CDR2 SMNVEV (reference sequence). J was trimmed by 3 bases and V by 5 bases; bases with no gene match: 12. The CDR3 runs 16 residues. CDR3 bases: TGTGCCAGCAGTCCCCTGGGGAGGGGGCTGGACTATGGCTACACCTTC. The encoded protein is CASSPLGRGLDYGYTF.

The chain is built from TRBV5-1 and TRBJ1-1; D might be TRBD1 (6 bases). The CDR3 covers 16 residues. The V gene lost 7 bases and the J gene lost 0 bases, with 19 bases spanning the gap. The germline CDR1 and CDR2 sequences are SGHRS and YFSETQ. The CDR3 DNA is TGCGCCAGCTACCCCCCCCAACCAGGGGTGAACACTGAAGCTTTCTTT. Translated, it gives CASYPPQPGVNTEAFF.

The V call is TRBV4-2, the J call TRBJ2-2; 11 bases are shared with TRBD2. Germline loops: CDR1 LGHNA, CDR2 YNFKEQ. V shed 3 bases and J 6 bases; nucleotides not matched to a gene: 12. The CDR3 is 18 amino acids. As DNA, the CDR3 is TGTGCCAGCAGCCACCCCTTCACCGGGACTAGCGGTCCCGGGGAGCTGTTTTTT. Its translation is CASSHPFTGTSGPGELFF.

The gene calls are TRBV4-3 and TRBJ2-1; 15 bases are shared with TRBD2. Looked up from germline, CDR1 is LGHNA and CDR2 is YSLEER. The CDR3 totals 15 residues. The junction had 3 bases not matched to a gene; V was cut back by 3 bases and J by 9 bases. CDR3: CASSQKGLAGGEQFF. In DNA, the CDR3 is TGCGCCAGCAGCCAGAAGGGACTAGCGGGAGGTGAGCAGTTCTTC.

The V gene is TRBV5-6, the J gene TRBJ1-5; D is possibly TRBD1 (5 bases). Germline V gives CDR1 SGHDT, CDR2 YYEEEE. There are 14 residues in the CDR3. The V end was cut by 0 bases, the J end by 7 bases, with 11 bases between. The CDR3 reads CASSLAGGDQPQHF. The CDR3 DNA follows: TGTGCCAGCAGCTTGGCCGGGGGGGACCAGCCCCAGCATTTT.

V gene TRBV2 combines with J gene TRBJ2-3; 13 bases are a match to TRBD2. CDR1 and CDR2 from the germline V gene are SNHLY and FYNNEI. J gave up 3 bases and V 6 bases, and 3 bases lay outside the gene matches. The CDR3 has 15 amino acids. The CDR3 DNA is TGTGCCAGCAGCGAGGGACTAGCGGGGACAGATACGCAGTATTTT. Protein product: CASSEGLAGTDTQYF.

The rearrangement links TRBV7-2 to TRBJ1-1, with D possibly being TRBD1 (5 bases). The V gene's germline CDR1 is SGHTA and CDR2 FQGNSA. This CDR3 is 14 amino acids long. Trimming removed 6 bases at V and 3 bases at J, with 14 bases between. The CDR3: CASRREGMDTEAFF. The CDR3 DNA reads TGTGCCAGCAGACGGGAGGGGATGGACACTGAAGCTTTCTTT.

The rearrangement uses TRBV2 and TRBJ2-7, with TRBD2 matching 8 bases. CDR3 length: 14 amino acids. Unmatched junction bases numbered 9, after V lost 7 bases and J lost 4 bases. Germline V CDR1 and CDR2: SNHLY, FYNNEI. The CDR3 DNA reads TGTGCCAGCAACACGGGGGGGTCCTTTTACGAGCAGTACTTC. Amino acids: CASNTGGSFYEQYF.

The V call is TRBV9, the J call TRBJ2-3; D is possibly TRBD2 (7 bases). This CDR3 is built from 18 residues. CDR1 is SGDLS and CDR2 is YYNGEE in the germline V gene. V lost 0 bases to trimming and J lost 1 base, with 18 bases between them. The CDR3, as DNA: TGTGCCAGCAGCGTAGGCGGCCGGGGGGCCTTAGGCACAGATACGCAGTATTTT. Amino acids: CASSVGGRGALGTDTQYF. The full variable domain, rest sourced from reference TRBV9 and TRBJ2-3, is DSGVTQTPKHLITATGQRVTLRCSPRSGDLSVYWYQQSLDQGLQFLIQYYNGEERAKGNILERFSAQQFPDLHSELNLSSLELGDSALYFCASSVGGRGALGTDTQYFGPGTRLTVL.

This clone appeared a single time. The chain employs TRBV7-2 and TRBJ2-7, with D hard to call. V was trimmed by 5 bases and J by 3 bases, leaving 5 bases between them. The CDR3 is 11 amino acids. Germline V gene data show CDR1 as SGHTA and CDR2 as FQGNSA. The DNA of the CDR3 is TGTGCCAGCAGCCCCGGCTACGAGCAGTACTTC. This translates into CASSPGYEQYF.

The chain has TRBV5-5 and TRBJ2-5; 8 nucleotides agree with TRBD2. J gave up 1 base and V 6 bases, and 5 bases lay outside the gene matches. The germline V gene has CDR1 SGHKS and CDR2 YYEKEE (reference sequence). The CDR3 extends over 14 amino acids. CDR3 coding DNA: TGTGCCAGCAAACGACTAGCGCCCCAAGAGACCCAGTACTTC. Residues: CASKRLAPQETQYF.

The CDR3 is CASSPVGRTDTQYF. For the CDR3, the DNA is TGTGCCAGCAGTCCGGTGGGGCGCACAGATACGCAGTATTTT. This chain joins TRBV27 and TRBJ2-3, with a tentative D call TRBD1 (5 bases). The CDR3 has 14 residues. The germline CDR1 and CDR2 sequences are MNHEY and SMNVEV (reference sequence). V was pared by 5 bases and J by 1 base, with 10 bases between.

This clone was seen more than once but under ten times. This chain joins TRBV25-1 and TRBJ1-4, with no clear D. The ends were cut back, 5 bases at V and 8 bases at J, with 12 bases in the middle. Germline V gene sequence: CDR1 MGHDK, CDR2 SYGVNS. The CDR3 runs 13 residues. The chain's CDR3 is CASSRTSGEKLFF. CDR3 bases: TGTGCCAGCAGTCGAACCTCGGGGGAAAAACTGTTTTTT.

The chain combines TRBV4-2 with TRBJ2-7; 10 bases are a match to TRBD2. Germline V gene sequence: CDR1 LGHNA, CDR2 YNFKEQ. With 2 bases clipped from V and 2 bases from J, the junction kept 3 bases outside the gene matches. This CDR3 is built from 15 residues. The CDR3 bases are TGTGCCAGCAGCCAATCTAGCGGGGGAACCTACGAGCAGTACTTC. It yields the protein CASSQSSGGTYEQYF.

The chain is built from TRBV6-9 and TRBJ1-1; D gene uncertain. Germline values: CDR1 MNHGY, CDR2 SVAAGI. The CDR3 is 14 residues long. The V end lost 3 bases, the J end lost 1 base, and 9 bases lay between the germline ends. CDR3 region: CASSYSTQNTEAFF. The DNA for the CDR3 is TGTGCCAGCAGTTACTCGACACAGAACACTGAAGCTTTCTTT.

This chain links TRBV30 with TRBJ2-7; D is unresolved. In germline, CDR1 is GTSNPN, CDR2 SVGIG (reference sequence). The length of the CDR3 is 12 residues. V gave up 0 bases and J gave up 3 bases, with 6 bases separating them. The CDR3 sequence: CAWSVGDYEQYF. The CDR3 DNA reads TGTGCCTGGAGTGTTGGGGACTACGAGCAGTACTTC.

This clone was seen more than once but under ten times. The chain joins TRBV25-1 to TRBJ2-1; 10 bases map to TRBD1. CDR3 size: 15 residues. Germline CDR1 is MGHDK and CDR2 is SYGVNS. V trimming: 4 bases; J trimming: 9 bases; junction bases outside the gene matches: 9. The CDR3 spells CASSVRDRGLSEQFF. DNA of the CDR3: TGTGCCAGCAGTGTCCGGGACAGGGGTTTGAGTGAGCAGTTCTTC.